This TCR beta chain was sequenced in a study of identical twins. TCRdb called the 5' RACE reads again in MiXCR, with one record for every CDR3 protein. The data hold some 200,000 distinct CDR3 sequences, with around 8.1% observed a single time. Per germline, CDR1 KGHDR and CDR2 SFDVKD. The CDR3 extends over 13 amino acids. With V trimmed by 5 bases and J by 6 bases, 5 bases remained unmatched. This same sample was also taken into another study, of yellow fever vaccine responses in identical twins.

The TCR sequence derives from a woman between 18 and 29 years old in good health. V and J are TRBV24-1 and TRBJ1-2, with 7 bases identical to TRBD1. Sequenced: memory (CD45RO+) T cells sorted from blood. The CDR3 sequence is CATSVDRWHGYTF. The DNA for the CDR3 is TGTGCCACCAGTGTGGACAGGTGGCATGGCTACACCTTC.